Each of the 26 T cell receptor beta chains below was sequenced from the same sample in a study of metastatic and nonmetastatic thyroid tumors. Thyroid surgery was preceded by no treatment in any patient. MiXCR was used by TCRdb to re-call the PCR reads. The table has about 19,000 clones, roughly 23% seen once. Sequenced sample: tumor tissue. Source of these receptors: a male donor with papillary thyroid cancer or a benign thyroid nodule (not recorded which). Some clones in this sample may be carry-over from other donors' samples.

V and J are TRBV10-2 and TRBJ2-1; tentatively, D is TRBD1 (8 bases). CDR3 length: 14 amino acids. Germline CDR1 is WSHSY and CDR2 is SAAADI. Deletions cut 5 bases from V and 7 bases from J, with 15 bases between. In DNA, the CDR3 is TGCGCCAGCAGTTGGACAGGGACTAAGAATGAGCAGTTCTTC. Its protein is CASSWTGTKNEQFF.

The sample holds a few counts of this clone. The chain uses TRBV6-4 and TRBJ1-1; no reliable D call. V was shortened by 3 bases and J by 2 bases, with 7 bases between the two germline ends. The CDR3 loop spans 13 amino acids. CDR1 MRHNA and CDR2 SNTAGT come from the germline V gene. The CDR3 loop is CASSEKDNTEAFF. In nucleotides, the CDR3 is TGTGCCAGCAGTGAAAAGGACAACACTGAAGCTTTCTTT.

This clone came up a few times. This sequence joins TRBV19 and TRBJ1-2; possible D gene TRBD1, 6 bases. Germline V CDR1 and CDR2: LNHDA, SQIVND (reference sequence). Deletions cut 10 bases from V and 3 bases from J, with 21 bases between. CDR3 length: 15 amino acids. In DNA, the CDR3 is TGTGCCATCCAGAGGTCCGGGGGCGATGACTATGGCTACACCTTC. It encodes CAIQRSGGDDYGYTF.

V and J are TRBV9 and TRBJ2-1; 7 nucleotides line up with TRBD2. The CDR3 spans 13 residues. Trimming removed 4 bases from V and 11 bases from J; junction bases left unmatched: 9. Germline V lookup: CDR1 SGDLS, CDR2 YYNGEE. CDR3 nucleotide sequence: TGTGCCAGCAGCACCAGTGGGGGGGGTCAGCAGTTCTTC. Translated, it gives CASSTSGGGQQFF.

This clone has just a few counts. This clone may be a read error of a much larger clone one base away. Different DNA sequences within this sample yield the same CDR3. The V gene is TRBV3-1, the J gene TRBJ2-1, with 8 nucleotides matching TRBD2. The CDR3 spans 16 residues. Germline CDR1 LGHDT, CDR2 YNNKEL (reference sequence). Losses at the gene ends were 1 base for V and 4 bases for J; bases not matched to a gene: 6. CDR3 residues: CASSQGAGEPYNEQFF. The CDR3 nucleotides read TGTGCCAGCAGCCAAGGAGCGGGGGAGCCTTACAATGAGCAGTTCTTC.

V gene TRBV27 combines with J gene TRBJ1-1; D not certain. This CDR3 comprises 12 residues. Trimming pared 7 bases from V and 8 bases from J, leaving 14 bases between. The V gene's germline CDR1 is MNHEY and CDR2 SMNVEV (reference sequence). The DNA of the CDR3 is TGTGCCAGCACCTCCGGGCTCGGGGAAGCTTTCTTT. Protein sequence: CASTSGLGEAFF.

A few counts support this clone. This chain connects TRBV30 to TRBJ1-2; D not certain. The CDR3 sequence is 14 residues long. V dropped 5 bases and J dropped 1 base, with 14 bases sitting between them. Per the germline V gene, CDR1 is GTSNPN and CDR2 is SVGIG (reference sequence). This chain's CDR3 is CAWERSNVNYGYTF. CDR3 nucleotide sequence: TGTGCCTGGGAACGGAGCAACGTTAACTATGGCTACACCTTC.

This clone showed up just a few times. The chain links TRBV28 to TRBJ2-7; TRBD1 aligns across 9 bases. The CDR3 covers 15 residues. Unmatched junction bases numbered 12, after V lost 10 bases and J lost 2 bases. Germline assignment: CDR1 MDHEN and CDR2 SYDVKM. The CDR3: CAITSMGQGTYEQYF. The CDR3 DNA reads as TGTGCCATTACCAGTATGGGACAGGGCACCTACGAGCAGTACTTC. Full variable domain (outside the CDR3, taken from reference TRBV28 and TRBJ2-7): DVKVTQSSRYLVKRTGEKVFLECVQDMDHENMFWYRQDPGLGLRLIYFSYDVKMKEKGDIPEGYSVSREKKERFSLILESASTNQTSMYLCAITSMGQGTYEQYFGPGTRLTVT.

This clone is medium-sized (0.01 to 0.1%) by share. V and J are TRBV6-5 and TRBJ2-2; D uncertain. Germline loops: CDR1 MNHEY, CDR2 SVGAGI. Trimming took 3 bases from V and 3 from J, leaving 11 bases between them. The CDR3 extends over 15 amino acids. The CDR3 DNA sequence: TGTGCCAGCAGTTATCAGGTCCGGGACACCGGGGAGCTGTTTTTT. The encoded protein is CASSYQVRDTGELFF.

This clone was seen ten or more times. This rearrangement joins TRBV6-2 or TRBV6-3 to TRBJ2-7; D unclear. CDR1 is MNHEY and CDR2 is SVGEGT in the germline V gene. V lost 8 bases and J lost 1, with 18 bases in between. The CDR3 is made up of 15 amino acids. CDR3 bases: TGTGCCAGCCTTAGGGTATCAGACGGGTCCTACGAGCAGTACTTC. Protein sequence: CASLRVSDGSYEQYF.

A remark on this clone: Given the absence of the conserved phenylalanine or tryptophan at the CDR3 end, a read error is likely. The DNA is omitted, as the CDR3 cannot be located on it reliably, and the CDR3 follows TCRdb's listing. V gene TRBV20-1 combines with J gene TRBJ2-5. Germline V gene lookup returns CDR1 DFQATT and CDR2 SNEGSKA (reference sequence). The CDR3 contains 8 residues when both ends are counted. CDR3 protein: CSARPRTI.

This clone was recorded many times. The chain links TRBV20-1 to TRBJ1-1; D is undetermined. The germline CDR1 and CDR2 sequences are DFQATT and SNEGSKA (reference sequence). The CDR3 has 15 amino acids. Trimming left V 0 bases short and J 6 bases short, with 17 bases between. The CDR3 here is CSARDLVRNTAEAFF. For the CDR3, the DNA is TGCAGTGCTAGAGATTTAGTCAGGAATACGGCTGAAGCTTTCTTT.

This clone was seen ten or more times. The chain uses TRBV20-1 and TRBJ2-7; 7 bases match TRBD1. Germline V gene data show CDR1 as DFQATT and CDR2 as SNEGSKA (reference sequence). The CDR3 totals 14 residues. V gave up 5 bases and J gave up 2 bases; unmatched junction bases: 9. The CDR3 loop reads CSAAGTDRTYEQYF. The DNA of the CDR3 is TGCAGTGCTGCAGGGACAGATAGAACCTACGAGCAGTACTTC.

Only a few counts were recorded for this clone. This could be a read error, since a much larger clone is one nucleotide away. The conserved closing phenylalanine or tryptophan is absent in this CDR3, likely reflecting a read error. V and J are TRBV2 and TRBJ2-5; D remains ambiguous. Germline-derived CDR1 and CDR2 are SNHLY and FYNNEI. This CDR3 comprises 11 residues. The V gene lost 6 bases and the J gene lost 1 base, with 3 bases spanning the gap. CDR3 protein: CASRAQETQYS. CDR3 sequence (DNA): TGTGCCAGCAGAGCCCAAGAGACCCAGTACTCC.

This clone was found many times. This chain connects TRBV10-3 to TRBJ2-3; D possibly corresponds to TRBD2 (5 bases). Germline V CDR1 and CDR2: ENHRY, SYGVKD. This CDR3 is 13 amino acids long. Trimming shortened V by 10 bases and J by 3 bases, and 14 bases separated the two germline ends. This CDR3 is CATERTLTDTQYF. The CDR3 nucleotides are TGTGCCACCGAACGGACTTTAACAGATACGCAGTATTTT.

This clone was counted at least ten times. The rearrangement links TRBV5-4 to TRBJ2-7; the match to TRBD1 covers 7 bases. Germline lookup yields CDR1 SGHNT and CDR2 YYREEE (reference sequence). The V and J ends lost 4 bases and 3 bases, in that order; junction bases with no gene match: 7. The CDR3 is made up of 14 amino acids. The CDR3 spells CASSPGTAYYEQYF. The CDR3 nucleotides read TGTGCCAGCAGCCCCGGGACAGCCTACTACGAGCAGTACTTC.

This clone was seen at least ten times. J is TRBJ2-2 and V is TRBV3-1; D not certain. The V and J ends lost 0 bases and 3 bases respectively, with 8 bases between them. The CDR3 sequence is 15 residues long. Germline V gives CDR1 LGHDT, CDR2 YNNKEL (reference sequence). The CDR3 DNA follows: TGTGCCAGCAGCCAAGACCGAGTTTACACCGGGGAGCTGTTTTTT. Amino acid sequence: CASSQDRVYTGELFF. The full variable domain, rest sourced from reference TRBV3-1 and TRBJ2-2, is DTAVSQTPKYLVTQMGNDKSIKCEQNLGHDTMYWYKQDSKKFLKIMFSYNNKELIINETVPNRFSPKSPDKAHLNLHINSLELGDSAVYFCASSQDRVYTGELFFGEGSRLTVL.

The chain couples TRBV14 to TRBJ2-3; 10 bases agree with TRBD2. Trimming removed 0 bases from V and 2 bases from J; junction bases left unmatched: 14. The germline V gene has CDR1 SGHDN and CDR2 FVKESK. This CDR3 spans 20 amino acids. CDR3 sequence reads: CASSQDLIISGRTSTDTQYF. CDR3 DNA sequence: TGTGCCAGCAGCCAAGATCTAATCATTAGCGGGAGGACTTCCACAGATACGCAGTATTTT. The full variable domain, its missing parts supplied by reference TRBV14 and TRBJ2-3, is EAGVTQFPSHSVIEKGQTVTLRCDPISGHDNLYWYRRVMGKEIKFLLHFVKESKQDESGMPNNRFLAERTGGTYSTLKVQPAELEDSGVYFCASSQDLIISGRTSTDTQYFGPGTRLTVL.

This clone was counted ten times or more. This chain links TRBV20-1 with TRBJ1-5; 8 bases fit TRBD1. This CDR3 is 14 amino acids long. Germline values: CDR1 DFQATT, CDR2 SNEGSKA (reference sequence). J lost 4 bases, V lost 6 bases, and 8 bases had no gene match. The CDR3 region is CSALQTGANQPQHF. For the CDR3, the DNA is TGCAGTGCCCTCCAGACAGGGGCTAATCAGCCCCAGCATTTT.

This clone was recorded at least ten times. V is TRBV14 and J is TRBJ2-7; 9 bases align to TRBD1. Germline V gives CDR1 SGHDN, CDR2 FVKESK. This CDR3 is built from 13 residues. The V segment lost 4 bases and the J segment 3 bases; nucleotides outside the gene matches: 1. The DNA of the CDR3 is TGTGCCAGCAGCCCGGGACAGGGCTACGAGCAGTACTTC. Its translation is CASSPGQGYEQYF.

This clone was found many times. This chain joins TRBV6-1 and TRBJ1-2; D remains unclear. This CDR3 region has 14 residues. Trimming removed 6 bases from V and 0 bases from J, with 11 bases in between. The germline gives CDR1 MNHNS, CDR2 SASEGT. The CDR3 is CASRDDLANYGYTF. CDR3 sequence (DNA): TGTGCCAGCAGGGACGATCTAGCTAACTATGGCTACACCTTC.

This clone is classed as medium-sized. This chain uses TRBV2 with TRBJ1-2; D is perhaps TRBD1 (6 bases). CDR3 length: 15 residues. V lost 6 bases and J lost 3, with 17 bases in between. Germline V CDR1 and CDR2: SNHLY, FYNNEI. The DNA for the CDR3 is TGTGCCAGCAGCCGGACAGACTTACCCGACTATGGCTACACCTTC. Protein sequence: CASSRTDLPDYGYTF.

This clone has a count of ten or more. J is TRBJ2-7 and V is TRBV7-9, with 10 nucleotides matching TRBD2. This CDR3 comprises 15 residues. V trimming: 3 bases; J trimming: 3 bases; junction bases outside the gene matches: 5. The germline V gene encodes CDR1 SEHNR and CDR2 FQNEAQ (reference sequence). The CDR3 bases are TGTGCCAGCAGCTTGGGGACTAGCGTTATCTACGAGCAGTACTTC. Translating gives CASSLGTSVIYEQYF.

This clone was recorded at least ten times. One base away lies a much larger clone, so this may be a sequencing read error. The DNA of the CDR3 is TGTGCCAGCAGTTATAGCGAAAGTCAGCCCCAGCATTTT. Amino acids: CASSYSESQPQHF. The chain recombines TRBV6-2 or TRBV6-3 with TRBJ1-5; unclear D gene. Germline V gene sequence: CDR1 MNHEY, CDR2 SVGEGT. The CDR3 totals 13 residues. V shed 3 bases and J shed 6 bases, with 9 bases lying between them.

This clone was recorded many times. The chain combines TRBV6-6 with TRBJ1-4; no reliable D call. There are 12 residues in the CDR3. CDR1 and CDR2 (germline): MNHNY, SVGAGI (reference sequence). V lost 2 bases, J lost 11 bases, and 9 bases lay in between. The CDR3 protein is CASSYGESKLFF. The CDR3 coding sequence is TGTGCCAGCAGTTACGGGGAATCGAAACTGTTTTTT.

This clone turned up a few times. This chain links TRBV9 with TRBJ1-2, with 8 bases fitting TRBD1. CDR3 size: 13 residues. The germline gives CDR1 SGDLS, CDR2 YYNGEE. V was pared by 4 bases and J by 8 bases, with 7 bases of the junction left unmatched. The DNA of the CDR3 is TGTGCCAGCAGCCCCCAGGGGGCAGGCGGCTACACCTTC. Translating gives CASSPQGAGGYTF.